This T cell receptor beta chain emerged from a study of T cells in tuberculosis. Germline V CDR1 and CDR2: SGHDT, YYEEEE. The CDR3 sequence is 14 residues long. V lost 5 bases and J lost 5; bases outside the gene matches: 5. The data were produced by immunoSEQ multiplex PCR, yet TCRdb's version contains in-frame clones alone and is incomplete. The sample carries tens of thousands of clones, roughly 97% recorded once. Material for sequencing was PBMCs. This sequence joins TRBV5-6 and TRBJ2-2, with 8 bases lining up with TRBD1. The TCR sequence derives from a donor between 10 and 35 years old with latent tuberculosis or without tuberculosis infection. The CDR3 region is CASSLRQGTGELFF. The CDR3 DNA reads TGTGCCAGCAGTCTGAGACAGGGGACCGGGGAGCTGTTTTTT.